This T cell receptor beta chain came from a study of PD-1 blockade in classical Hodgkin lymphoma. V lost 0 bases and J 5 bases, leaving 14 bases between the germline ends. The CDR3 totals 15 residues. CDR1 and CDR2 from the germline V gene are SGDLS and YYNGEE. The data were produced by immunoSEQ multiplex PCR, yet TCRdb's version contains in-frame clones alone and is incomplete. Among approximately 100,000 clones listed, roughly 91% were seen once. Every single patient, without exception, relapsed after autologous stem cell transplantation, and brentuximab vedotin exposure varied. This receptor was taken from a human donor with classical Hodgkin lymphoma. V and J are TRBV9 and TRBJ2-5, with TRBD2 as a possible D gene (5 bases). The sample consisted of peripheral blood mononuclear cells (PBMCs), taken before the second cycle of nivolumab. Here the CDR3 DNA reads TGTGCCAGCAGCGTAGGGAGGATGGCTTTGGAGACCCAGTACTTC. Translated, it gives CASSVGRMALETQYF. The full variable domain, its missing parts supplied by reference TRBV9 and TRBJ2-5, is DSGVTQTPKHLITATGQRVTLRCSPRSGDLSVYWYQQSLDQGLQFLIQYYNGEERAKGNILERFSAQQFPDLHSELNLSSLELGDSALYFCASSVGRMALETQYFGPGTRLLVL.